These 25 T cell receptor beta chains share one sample of origin, sequenced in a study of OX40 agonist ivuxolimab in advanced cancers. Sequencing was performed with immunoSEQ multiplex PCR; in TCRdb, only in-frame clones are kept and a portion is missing. The data contain almost 70,000 clones, about three quarters of them seen just once; the ten biggest clones take up 2% to 2.5%. The sequencing used CD4+ or CD8+ T cells sorted from blood, collected in a trial of the OX40 agonist ivuxolimab. The source is an adult with an advanced solid tumor such as melanoma, head and neck, liver or kidney cancer.

V and J are TRBV5-1 and TRBJ2-5; 13 bases fit TRBD2. This CDR3 is 15 amino acids long. V was clipped by 4 bases and J by 2 bases; unmatched bases: 2. The germline V gene has CDR1 SGHRS and CDR2 YFSETQ. CDR3 nucleotide sequence: TGCGCCAGCAGCCTGACTAGCGGGGGGCAAGAGACCCAGTACTTC. Its translation is CASSLTSGGQETQYF.

This rearrangement joins TRBV30 to TRBJ1-3; D is ambiguous. Trimming cost V 3 bases and J 0 bases, with 12 bases left between them. CDR1 GTSNPN and CDR2 SVGIG come from the germline V gene (reference sequence). CDR3 size: 15 residues. The CDR3 region is CAWSQPQRSGNTIYF. In DNA, the CDR3 is TGTGCCTGGAGCCAACCTCAACGCTCTGGAAACACCATATATTTT.

This sequence joins TRBV5-6 and TRBJ2-1; weak D call: TRBD1 (6 bases). Trimming cost V 1 base and J 8 bases, with 13 bases left between them. The CDR3 has 14 amino acids. The germline gives CDR1 SGHDT, CDR2 YYEEEE. Here the CDR3 DNA reads TGTGCCAGCAGCTTGCGGACAGATAGGGATGAGCAGTTCTTC. Protein product: CASSLRTDRDEQFF.

The chain uses TRBV2 and TRBJ1-3; possibly TRBD1 for D (6 bases). V lost 5 bases and J lost 2, with 13 bases in between. The CDR3 is made up of 15 amino acids. Per the germline V gene, CDR1 is SNHLY and CDR2 is FYNNEI. The CDR3, as DNA: TGTGCCAGCAGTTCACAGGGTGCAGCTGGAAACACCATATATTTT. Translation gives CASSSQGAAGNTIYF.

The J gene is TRBJ2-2, the V gene TRBV9, with unresolved D. V was shortened by 0 bases and J by 2 bases, with 8 bases between the two germline ends. This CDR3 contains 15 residues. Germline assignment: CDR1 SGDLS and CDR2 YYNGEE. CDR3 protein: CASSVAVSNTGELFF. In nucleotides, the CDR3 is TGTGCCAGCAGCGTAGCGGTGTCAAACACCGGGGAGCTGTTTTTT.

This rearrangement joins TRBV9 to TRBJ2-5; TRBD2 matches 13 bases. Germline CDR1 is SGDLS and CDR2 is YYNGEE. After removal of 3 bases from V and 5 bases from J, the junction contained 7 bases not matched to a gene. The CDR3 loop spans 16 amino acids. The CDR3 nucleotides are TGTGCCAGCAGCGGAGGACTAGCGGGAGTAAGTGAGACCCAGTACTTC. Amino acid sequence: CASSGGLAGVSETQYF.

This clone was counted a single time. The rearrangement links TRBV18 to TRBJ2-2; D might be TRBD1 (6 bases). Germline loops: CDR1 KGHSH, CDR2 LQKENI. CDR3 length: 16 amino acids. V gave up 1 base and J gave up 2 bases, with 11 bases separating them. The CDR3 protein is CASSPLRTANTGELFF. The CDR3 nucleotides read TGTGCCAGCTCACCACTCCGGACAGCTAACACCGGGGAGCTGTTTTTT. The full variable domain, its missing parts supplied by reference TRBV18 and TRBJ2-2, is NAGVMQNPRHLVRRRGQEARLRCSPMKGHSHVYWYRQLPEEGLKFMVYLQKENIIDESGMPKERFSAEFPKEGPSILRIQQVVRGDSAAYFCASSPLRTANTGELFFGEGSRLTVL.

This clone was seen a few times. The chain uses TRBV9 and TRBJ2-2; the D is unclear. The V end was cut by 0 bases, the J end by 6 bases, with 6 bases between. The CDR3 totals 13 residues. The V gene's germline CDR1 is SGDLS and CDR2 YYNGEE. CDR3 in amino acids: CASSVDFAGELFF. The DNA of the CDR3 is TGTGCCAGCAGCGTAGACTTTGCCGGGGAGCTGTTTTTT.

Here the CDR3 DNA reads TGTGCCAGCAGTCCCGGGACAGCTTCCCGAAACACCGGGGAGCTGTTTTTT. Translation: CASSPGTASRNTGELFF. V usage is TRBV7-9 and J usage is TRBJ2-2; TRBD1 agrees at 7 bases. V shed 6 bases, J shed 2 bases, and the junction held 12 bases outside the gene matches. This CDR3 spans 17 amino acids. Germline CDR1 SEHNR, CDR2 FQNEAQ (reference sequence). The whole variable domain, remainder taken from reference TRBV7-9 and TRBJ2-2, is DTGVSQNPRHKITKRGQNVTFRCDPISEHNRLYWYRQTLGQGPEFLTYFQNEAQLEKSRLLSDRFSAERPKGSFSTLEIQRTEQGDSAMYLCASSPGTASRNTGELFFGEGSRLTVL.

The chain employs TRBV18 and TRBJ2-5, with a possible D match to TRBD1 (7 bases). Germline V gene data show CDR1 as KGHSH and CDR2 as LQKENI. Trimming left V 6 bases short and J 5 bases short, with 16 bases between. There are 14 residues in the CDR3. The CDR3 DNA reads as TGTGCCAGCTCGCCGTCAGGGGGGTCGGAGACCCAGTACTTC. This codes for CASSPSGGSETQYF.

V gene TRBV5-1 combines with J gene TRBJ2-5; 9 bases line up with TRBD2. From germline, CDR1 is SGHRS and CDR2 YFSETQ. The CDR3 loop spans 14 amino acids. V was clipped by 3 bases and J by 5 bases; unmatched bases: 5. CDR3 protein: CASSSGLATETQYF. As DNA, the CDR3 is TGCGCCAGCAGCTCCGGACTAGCGACGGAGACCCAGTACTTC.

This clone was detected only a few times. At one end, the junction sequence differs from germline, possibly due to a read error. This chain links TRBV2 with TRBJ2-7; 7 nucleotides align to TRBD1. Per germline, CDR1 SNHLY and CDR2 FYNNEI. The CDR3 covers 12 residues. CDR3 region: CASRDRAHEQYF. CDR3 in DNA: TGTGCCAGCCGTGACAGGGCCCACGAGCAGTACTTC.

CDR3 amino acids: CASSLVAGLSSGANVLTF. CDR3 DNA: TGTGCCAGCAGCTTGGTGGCAGGGCTCAGCTCTGGGGCCAACGTCCTGACTTTC. The chain couples TRBV5-5 to TRBJ2-6, with D tentatively TRBD1 (5 bases). Germline CDR1 reads SGHKS; CDR2 reads YYEKEE (reference sequence). The CDR3 runs to 18 residues. V lost 0 bases to trimming and J lost 0 bases, with 13 bases between them. Looking up the rest from reference TRBV5-5 and TRBJ2-6 gives the full variable domain: DAGVTQSPTHLIKTRGQQVTLRCSPISGHKSVSWYQQVLGQGPQFIFQYYEKEERGRGNFPDRFSARQFPNYSSELNVNALLLGDSALYLCASSLVAGLSSGANVLTFGAGSRLTVL.

The V gene is TRBV28, the J gene TRBJ1-5, with D hard to call. Germline V CDR1 and CDR2: MDHEN, SYDVKM. The CDR3 has 13 amino acids. Trimming pared 7 bases from V and 2 bases from J, leaving 9 bases between. CDR3 amino acids: CASTLARNQPQHF. The CDR3 DNA is TGTGCCAGCACCCTAGCTCGCAATCAGCCCCAGCATTTT.

The chain uses TRBV9 and TRBJ1-2, with D maybe TRBD1 (6 bases). Germline CDR1 reads SGDLS; CDR2 reads YYNGEE. Trimming removed 3 bases from V and 4 bases from J, with 13 bases in between. This CDR3 has 14 residues. The CDR3 sequence: CASSAATGSYGYTF. Written as DNA, the CDR3 is TGTGCCAGCAGCGCCGCGACAGGTTCCTATGGCTACACCTTC.

V gene TRBV5-1 combines with J gene TRBJ1-1; D unclear. The germline V gene encodes CDR1 SGHRS and CDR2 YFSETQ. The length of the CDR3 is 14 residues. Deletions cut 5 bases from V and 1 base from J, with 12 bases between. The CDR3 sequence is CASRAQNSNTEAFF. The CDR3 nucleotides are TGCGCCAGCAGAGCGCAGAACTCGAACACTGAAGCTTTCTTT. The entire variable domain, with the rest obtained from reference TRBV5-1 and TRBJ1-1, is as follows: KAGVTQTPRYLIKTRGQQVTLSCSPISGHRSVSWYQQTPGQGLQFLFEYFSETQRNKGNFPGRFSGRQFSNSRSEMNVSTLELGDSALYLCASRAQNSNTEAFFGQGTRLTVV.

The V gene is TRBV10-3, the J gene TRBJ2-7, with a tentative D call TRBD1 (6 bases). V shed 2 bases and J shed 5 bases, with 19 bases lying between them. The CDR3 length is 16 residues. The germline V gene encodes CDR1 ENHRY and CDR2 SYGVKD. The CDR3 protein is CAISELDQAEGDEQYF. As DNA, the CDR3 is TGTGCCATCAGTGAGCTGGATCAGGCTGAGGGGGACGAGCAGTACTTC.

This clone appeared a single time. The chain couples TRBV6-1 to TRBJ1-1; maybe TRBD1 (5 bases). The CDR3 consists of 12 residues. Germline V gene sequence: CDR1 MNHNS, CDR2 SASEGT. V lost 9 bases and J lost 5, with 13 bases in between. This chain's CDR3 is CASVGEGTEAFF. CDR3 bases: TGTGCCAGTGTGGGGGAAGGTACTGAAGCTTTCTTT.

V is TRBV10-3 and J is TRBJ2-2, with 8 positions matching TRBD2. Germline V lookup: CDR1 ENHRY, CDR2 SYGVKD. V gave up 10 bases and J gave up 2 bases; unmatched junction bases: 9. CDR3 length equals 15 residues. CDR3 nucleotides: TGTGCCACCGTACCGGGACTAGTCAACACCGGGGAGCTGTTTTTT. Translating it yields CATVPGLVNTGELFF.

The chain combines TRBV30 with TRBJ2-6; TRBD1 is a possible D gene (5 bases). Trimming stripped 2 bases from V and 4 bases from J, with 12 bases between. The CDR3 totals 15 residues. Germline V gene sequence: CDR1 GTSNPN, CDR2 SVGIG (reference sequence). The CDR3 coding sequence is TGTGCCTGGAGTCTGGGGCTGGGAGGGGCCAACGTCCTGACTTTC. It specifies CAWSLGLGGANVLTF.

The chain employs TRBV6-4 and TRBJ2-7, with D possibly TRBD1 on 5 matching bases. The CDR3 has 16 amino acids. V was clipped by 4 bases and J by 2 bases, with 18 bases between them. Germline V gives CDR1 MRHNA, CDR2 SNTAGT. CDR3 nucleotides: TGTGCCAGCAGTGCCCTCCGGCAGGGATCTGCCTACGAGCAGTACTTC. Amino acids: CASSALRQGSAYEQYF.

The chain joins TRBV15 to TRBJ1-2, with 9 bases identical to TRBD1. CDR1 and CDR2 (germline): LNHNV, YYDKDF (reference sequence). CDR3 size: 17 residues. V was clipped by 0 bases and J by 3 bases; unmatched bases: 8. The chain's CDR3 is CATSRDGTGFMDYGYTF. The CDR3 DNA follows: TGTGCCACCAGCAGAGATGGGACAGGGTTCATGGACTATGGCTACACCTTC. The whole variable domain, filled in from reference TRBV15 and TRBJ1-2, reads DAMVIQNPRYQVTQFGKPVTLSCSQTLNHNVMYWYQQKSSQAPKLLFHYYDKDFNNEADTPDNFQSRRPNTSFCFLDIRSPGLGDTAMYLCATSRDGTGFMDYGYTFGSGTRLTVV.

This clone is a singleton in its sample. The chain combines TRBV5-1 with TRBJ2-1; a weak D match, TRBD2 (5 bases). Trimming stripped 3 bases from V and 0 bases from J, with 10 bases between. This CDR3 has 15 amino acids. Germline CDR1 reads SGHRS; CDR2 reads YFSETQ. CDR3 in DNA: TGCGCCAGCAGCTCCGAAACTAGCTCCTACAATGAGCAGTTCTTC. Protein: CASSSETSSYNEQFF.

The gene calls are TRBV2 and TRBJ1-1, with TRBD1 matching over 9 bases. V shed 8 bases and J 4 bases; nucleotides not matched to a gene: 8. CDR1 and CDR2 (germline): SNHLY, FYNNEI. CDR3 length: 14 residues. The CDR3: CASLLQGAGTEAFF. CDR3 in DNA: TGTGCCAGCCTATTACAGGGGGCAGGCACTGAAGCTTTCTTT. The variable domain in full, with the rest retrieved from reference TRBV2 and TRBJ1-1, is EPEVTQTPSHQVTQMGQEVILRCVPISNHLYFYWYRQILGQKVEFLVSFYNNEISEKSEIFDDQFSVERPDGSNFTLKIRSTKLEDSAMYFCASLLQGAGTEAFFGQGTRLTVV.

V usage is TRBV19 and J usage is TRBJ1-5; 7 bases line up with TRBD1. V shed 3 bases, J shed 7 bases, and the junction held 12 bases outside the gene matches. The CDR3 has 16 residues. The germline V gene encodes CDR1 LNHDA and CDR2 SQIVND (reference sequence). The CDR3 DNA reads TGTGCCAGTAGTATGGGACAGTTGGTTAGCGACCAGCCCCAGCATTTT. This sequence encodes CASSMGQLVSDQPQHF.